The TCR beta chain described here comes from a study of CD8+CD57+ T cells in acquired aplastic anemia. Study background: The study obtained an average of approximately 2.9 ug of DNA from sorted CD4+ and CD8+ cells. The study, taken as a whole, reports: Patients shared some 30 CD8+ CDR3 sequences with controls. Patients versus controls showed no significant CD8+ Simpson's diversity difference.

Before being chosen for sequencing, patients had shown CD8+CD57+ cell expansion by flow cytometry. The blood sampling took place in patients who had so far received no therapy. The germline CDR1 and CDR2 sequences are LNHDA and SQIVND (reference sequence). The CDR3 has 11 residues. V lost 3 bases and J 7 bases, leaving 7 bases between the germline ends. A note on this clonotype: Antigen specificity is unknown.

Genomic DNA served as template for TCR beta VDJ and CDR3 profiling. MiXCR, applied by TCRdb to the reads, yields one record per CDR3 protein. The sample carries about 180,000 distinct CDR3 sequences, under 50% recorded once. Input material: sorted CD4+, CD8+, or CD8+CD57+ T cells (not recorded which) from PBMCs. The sequence was obtained from a human donor with aplastic anemia. The chain joins TRBV19 to TRBJ2-7; maybe TRBD1 (6 bases). The CDR3 protein is CASSIGQEQYF. The DNA of the CDR3 is TGTGCCAGTAGTATCGGACAGGAGCAGTACTTC.